This T cell receptor (beta chain) was obtained from a study of T cells after yellow fever vaccination (dated by TCRdb to between 2018 and 2021). The study in broad terms: Libraries from fractions with low cell numbers were prepared with the SMART-Seq v4 Ultra Low Input RNA kit. To follow T-cell clones before and after primary and booster YFV17D yellow fever vaccination, bulk TCR alpha and beta repertoires were sequenced over time. Two healthy male donors, one aged 18 to 30 and one aged 30 to 40 years, made up the cohort. Bulk PBMC replicates and cell subsets were isolated from blood drawn at multiple timepoints before and after both primary and secondary immunization.

CDR1 and CDR2, looked up from the germline V gene, are LGHNT and FRNRAP. The CDR3 contains 17 residues, cysteine and phenylalanine counted. CDR3 DNA is the only sequence kept; it has 51 bases, read in frame from the first base. Trimming takes 1 base off V and 7 bases off J; junction bases not matched to a gene: 12. The treatment or condition label on this specimen signifies: live attenuated yellow fever vaccine strain. A standard Ficoll-Paque protocol was used to isolate PBMCs from peripheral blood. Dynabeads CD4 and CD8 positive selection kits were used to isolate the CD4 and CD8 T-cell fractions. TriZol was used to extract RNA from bulk PBMCs, CD4 and CD8 fractions, and dextramer-positive and dextramer-negative fractions. What the study reported, not specific to this receptor: Only a couple of donors were included in the study, so the extent to which the findings can be generalized is limited. FACS-sorted repertoires could contain abundant contaminating clonotypes from the bulk population, so computational filtering was required. A small fraction of clonotypes showed up in both the CD4 and CD8 compartments, probably as a result of convergent recombination. The secondary T-cell response was weaker than the primary response but faster, peaking on day 5 instead of day 15. Most clones expanded after primary vaccination (around 96% of CD4 and around 88% of CD8) were re-detected after the booster, suggesting that broad memory maintenance occurred.

This clonotype was recorded a few times. Its antigen specificity is not known. Per-nucleotide qualities are absent, and no much larger clonotype sits a single base away. Sequencing relied on an Illumina NovaSeq 6000. TCR cDNA was synthesized by 5'RACE template switching, which introduced a universal primer site and unique molecular identifiers. Priming of cDNA synthesis was performed from both the TCR alpha and TCR beta constant segments. Two PCR steps were used to amplify libraries, with sample barcodes and sequencing adapters being added in the second step. Sequencing of the libraries was done on either Illumina HiSeq 2500 (2x100 bp) or NovaSeq (2x150 bp). The published analysis was carried out like this. Reads were demultiplexed and collapsed into UMI consensus sequences with MIGEC, and V(D)J alignment was performed with MiXCR. Clonotypes responding to the vaccine were identified with edgeR on replicate PBMC samples, with the criteria of FDR below 0.01 and a log2 fold change above 5 up to day 15. Bulk clonotypes were assigned CD4 or CD8 identity according to which sequenced CD4 or CD8 repertoire held them at higher abundance. In-frame beta chains were kept once TCRdb had trimmed the public reads at Q25 with fastp and called clones with MiXCR. Rows with one shared CDR3 protein collapse into an entry with the most common genes and DNA. The V and J calls were determined by TCRdb, not by the authors. The sample includes more than 80,000 distinct CDR3 sequences, with 5.8% observed a single time. Under 50% of the sample lies in the top ten.

Sample: CD8+ T cells sorted from PBMCs, taken 10 days after the yellow fever booster vaccination. Rearrangement joined TRBV12-5 to TRBJ2-1, with 8 middle bases fitting TRBD1. The sequence came from a man between 18 and 29 years old who received the YFV17D yellow fever vaccine. The nucleotide sequence is given as TGTGCTAGTGGTTTGGCGATAGGTCAGGGGGCTATTAATGAGCAGTTCTTC. This sequence encodes CASGLAIGQGAINEQFF.